A selection of T cell receptor beta chains follows, all from one sample in a study of tumor-infiltrating lymphocytes in primary liver carcinoma. TCRdb itself ran the multiplex PCR reads through MiXCR, one entry per CDR3 protein. The repertoire holds some 190,000 distinct CDR3 sequences, with about 60% as singletons. The sample consisted of peripheral blood. These receptors all come from a middle-aged man with primary liver carcinoma and hepatitis B virus infection. Both conserved end residues are part of each CDR3. Each record gives: D gene, J gene, V gene, clone size, CDR3 DNA, CDR3 protein. A D gene is named only where the DNA matches it firmly. Rows give clone size only sometimes, using once, few, many, or a class for an expanded clone.

d_call: TRBD2; j_call: TRBJ2-3; v_call: TRBV7-9; clone_size: NA; cdr3_nt: TGTGCCAGCAGCTCTAGCGGCACCAGCACAGATACGCAGTATTTT; cdr3_aa: CASSSSGTSTDTQYF
d_call: NA; j_call: TRBJ2-1; v_call: TRBV5-6; clone_size: NA; cdr3_nt: TGTGCCAGCAGCTTGGTTGACTATACAGGCGATGAGCAGTTCTTC; cdr3_aa: CASSLVDYTGDEQFF
d_call: NA; j_call: TRBJ2-3; v_call: TRBV11-2; clone_size: many; cdr3_nt: TGTGCCAGCAGCCCCAACGAAGTCCCCTGGGATGGGCAGTATTTT; cdr3_aa: CASSPNEVPWDGQYF
d_call: NA; j_call: TRBJ2-2; v_call: TRBV6-6; clone_size: once; cdr3_nt: TGTGCCAGCGGGGCGGGTAGGGGCACCGGGGAGCTGTTTTTT; cdr3_aa: CASGAGRGTGELFF
d_call: NA; j_call: TRBJ2-5; v_call: TRBV10-3; clone_size: NA; cdr3_nt: TGTGCCATCAGTCTGGACTCCCAAGAGACCCAGTACTTC; cdr3_aa: CAISLDSQETQYF
d_call: TRBD2; j_call: TRBJ2-4; v_call: TRBV5-6; clone_size: NA; cdr3_nt: TGTGCCAGCATACCTGGACGGATTGTCACGGGAGGGGAGCTAGCCAAAAACATTCAGTACTTC; cdr3_aa: CASIPGRIVTGGELAKNIQYF
d_call: TRBD2; j_call: TRBJ2-7; v_call: TRBV6-5; clone_size: NA; cdr3_nt: TGTGCCAGCAGTAAAATAGCGGGAGGGGGGGCCTACGAGCAGTACTTC; cdr3_aa: CASSKIAGGGAYEQYF
d_call: NA; j_call: TRBJ2-1; v_call: TRBV29-1; clone_size: NA; cdr3_nt: TGCAGCGTCCTCATTTCAGGCCTATACAGCCGGAGAGGTGTTGAGCAGTTCTTC; cdr3_aa: CSVLISGLYSRRGVEQFF
d_call: TRBD1; j_call: TRBJ2-1; v_call: TRBV30; clone_size: NA; cdr3_nt: TGTGCCCGCGACAGGGAGCACAATGAGCAGTTCTTC; cdr3_aa: CARDREHNEQFF
d_call: NA; j_call: TRBJ1-6; v_call: TRBV6-1; clone_size: many; cdr3_nt: TGTGCCAGCAGGACCGCCGATAATTCACCCCTCCACTTT; cdr3_aa: CASRTADNSPLHF
d_call: NA; j_call: TRBJ2-5; v_call: TRBV11-2; clone_size: once; cdr3_nt: TGTGCCAGCAGCTTAGCCGGGGGCTGGGAGACCCAGTACTTC; cdr3_aa: CASSLAGGWETQYF
d_call: NA; j_call: TRBJ1-1; v_call: TRBV6-1; clone_size: few; cdr3_nt: TGTGCCGCGAGATCGGGGGGTGTAAACACTGAAGCTTTCTTT; cdr3_aa: CAARSGGVNTEAFF
d_call: TRBD2; j_call: TRBJ2-1; v_call: TRBV11-1; clone_size: many; cdr3_nt: TGTGCCAGCAGCCTGGGACTAGTCAACAATGAGCAGTTCTTC; cdr3_aa: CASSLGLVNNEQFF
d_call: TRBD2; j_call: TRBJ2-5; v_call: TRBV11-2; clone_size: NA; cdr3_nt: TGTGCCGGCAGATTCGGCGTGGGAGCGGGGGAGACCCAGTACTTC; cdr3_aa: CAGRFGVGAGETQYF
d_call: NA; j_call: TRBJ2-1; v_call: TRBV11-1; clone_size: NA; cdr3_nt: TGTGCCAGCAGCTTAGTGGGGCAGGGGCAGTTATTC; cdr3_aa: CASSLVGQGQLF
d_call: NA; j_call: TRBJ2-6; v_call: TRBV4-2; clone_size: many; cdr3_nt: TGTGCCAGCAGGCAAGCAGGCCCTGGGGCCAACGTCCCGACTTTC; cdr3_aa: CASRQAGPGANVPTF
d_call: NA; j_call: TRBJ2-2; v_call: TRBV29-1; clone_size: few; cdr3_nt: TGCAGCGTTGAAATTAGTGGAGGAGTGAACACCGGGGAGCTGTTTTTT; cdr3_aa: CSVEISGGVNTGELFF
d_call: TRBD1; j_call: TRBJ1-5; v_call: TRBV6-5; clone_size: once; cdr3_nt: TGTGTCAGCGGGGACAGGGGTAGCAATCAGCCCCAGCATTTT; cdr3_aa: CVSGDRGSNQPQHF
d_call: TRBD2; j_call: TRBJ2-1; v_call: TRBV7-9; clone_size: NA; cdr3_nt: TGTGCCAGCAGACCTGCTAGCGGATCCTACAATGAGCAGTTCTTC; cdr3_aa: CASRPASGSYNEQFF